A selection of T cell receptor beta chains follows, all from one sample in a study of T-cell reconstitution after alpha-beta-depleted transplantation in children. One entry per CDR3 protein, called by TCRdb with MiXCR from the PCR reads. The table includes around 300,000 distinct CDR3 sequences, around 9.1% detected once. The input for sequencing was PBMCs, taken before TCRalphabeta/CD19-depleted stem cell transplant. These receptors were taken from a boy less than two years old with acute myeloid leukemia, due to receive a stem cell transplant. Each CDR3 is given with its conserved first and last residue. A D gene is named only where the DNA matches it firmly. The size entry is marked missing in some rows and otherwise reads once, few, many or a size class.

D | size | J | V | CDR3 | DNA
NA | many | TRBJ1-5 | TRBV28 | CASSFHRTPSNQPQHF | TGTGCCAGCAGTTTTCACAGGACTCCCAGCAATCAGCCCCAGCATTTT
NA | many | TRBJ2-7 | TRBV27 | CASSTGRGSYEQYF | TGTGCCAGCTCCACAGGGAGGGGTTCGTACGAGCAGTACTTC
NA | few | TRBJ2-7 | TRBV28 | CASSLKGLGWYEQYF | TGTGCCAGCAGTTTAAAGGGACTGGGTTGGTACGAGCAGTACTTC
NA | NA | TRBJ2-7 | TRBV4-2 | CASSPGLLSEQYF | TGTGCCAGCAGCCCCGGGCTCCTCTCCGAGCAGTACTTC
TRBD2 | few | TRBJ2-7 | TRBV7-2 | CASSLAAGVSGRAYEQYF | TGTGCCAGCAGCTTAGCCGCAGGGGTTAGCGGGAGGGCCTACGAGCAGTACTTC
TRBD2 | many | TRBJ2-2 | TRBV25-1 | CASSNYPGLGNTGELFF | TGTGCCAGCAGTAACTACCCGGGACTAGGGAACACCGGGGAGCTGTTTTTT
TRBD1 | many | TRBJ2-6 | TRBV11-1 | CASSLRPANRGLGANVLTF | TGTGCCAGCAGCTTAAGGCCCGCAAACAGGGGGCTTGGGGCCAACGTCCTGACTTTC
NA | many | TRBJ2-7 | TRBV5-1 | CASSPTDTYEQYF | TGCGCCAGCAGCCCGACAGATACCTACGAGCAGTACTTC
NA | many | TRBJ1-5 | TRBV28 | CASSRYGRGLDQPQHF | TGTGCCAGCAGTCGATATGGCAGGGGTCTGGATCAGCCCCAGCATTTT
NA | many | TRBJ1-6 | TRBV12-3/TRBV12-4 | CASSLDLRFGNSPLHF | TGTGCCAGCAGTTTAGATCTCCGGTTCGGTAATTCACCCCTCCACTTT
NA | many | TRBJ2-1 | TRBV29-1 | CSVEEGFGNEQFF | TGCAGCGTTGAAGAAGGGTTCGGCAATGAGCAGTTCTTC
NA | many | TRBJ2-1 | TRBV4-2 | CASSQEETFNEQFF | TGTGCCAGCAGCCAAGAAGAGACATTCAATGAGCAGTTCTTC
NA | few | TRBJ1-1 | TRBV7-9 | CASSLRGLEAFF | TGTGCCAGCAGCTTACGAGGCCTCGAAGCTTTCTTT
NA | few | TRBJ2-7 | TRBV5-5 | CASSLAAGHYEQYF | TGTGCCAGCAGCTTGGCGGCAGGGCACTACGAGCAGTACTTC
NA | NA | TRBJ2-7 | TRBV20-1 | CSATGTNSSYEQYF | TGCAGTGCAACCGGGACCAACAGCTCCTACGAGCAGTACTTC
NA | many | TRBJ1-4 | TRBV6-5 | CASSYSDGFGEKLFF | TGTGCCAGCAGTTACTCAGACGGTTTTGGTGAAAAACTGTTTTTT
TRBD1 | NA | TRBJ2-2 | TRBV20-1 | CSARDYRGANTGELFF | TGCAGTGCTAGAGACTACAGGGGGGCGAACACCGGGGAGCTGTTTTTT
TRBD2 | NA | TRBJ2-3 | TRBV4-2 | CASSQDESGRAADTQYF | TGTGCCAGCAGCCAAGATGAAAGCGGGAGGGCCGCAGATACGCAGTATTTT
NA | few | TRBJ2-3 | TRBV5-1 | CASSLGVATDTQYF | TGCGCCAGCAGCTTGGGGGTAGCCACAGATACGCAGTATTTT
TRBD2 | NA | TRBJ2-2 | TRBV4-3 | CASSQFAGGGTGELFF | TGCGCCAGCAGCCAGTTTGCGGGAGGGGGCACCGGGGAGCTGTTTTTT
NA | few | TRBJ1-4 | TRBV12-3/TRBV12-4 | CASSPPGGGRDEKLFF | TGTGCCAGCAGTCCACCGGGGGGGGGCAGGGATGAAAAACTGTTTTTT
TRBD1 | few | TRBJ2-7 | TRBV11-3 | CASSPPTGQSYEQYF | TGTGCCAGCAGCCCACCGACAGGGCAATCTTACGAGCAGTACTTC
NA | many | TRBJ1-5 | TRBV5-1 | CASSPGGGAGPQHF | TGCGCCAGCAGTCCGGGCGGGGGCGCGGGGCCCCAGCATTTT
NA | many | TRBJ2-7 | TRBV7-2 | CASSLSRSGGGEQYF | TGTGCCAGCAGCTTAAGTCGGTCAGGGGGAGGCGAGCAGTACTTC
NA | many | TRBJ1-4 | TRBV12-3/TRBV12-4 | CASSLARGTNEKLFF | TGTGCCAGCAGTTTAGCTCGCGGAACAAATGAAAAACTGTTTTTT
NA | NA | TRBJ2-3 | TRBV5-5 | CASSFAGETDTQYF | TGTGCCAGCAGCTTCGCAGGGGAAACAGATACGCAGTATTTT
NA | many | TRBJ2-2 | TRBV5-1 | CASSLEATANTGELFF | TGCGCCAGCAGCTTGGAAGCGACGGCGAACACCGGGGAGCTGTTTTTT
NA | many | TRBJ2-7 | TRBV5-1 | CASSLGFGGAHEQYF | TGCGCCAGCAGCTTGGGGTTTGGAGGGGCCCACGAGCAGTACTTC
TRBD2 | many | TRBJ2-1 | TRBV5-1 | CASSLNLAGGGEQFF | TGCGCCAGCAGCTTGAACCTAGCGGGAGGGGGCGAGCAGTTCTTC
NA | many | TRBJ2-1 | TRBV20-1 | CSASDLNEQFF | TGCAGTGCTTCGGACTTAAATGAGCAGTTCTTC
NA | NA | TRBJ2-7 | TRBV18 | CASSRDTAYEQYF | TGTGCCAGCTCCCGGGACACCGCCTACGAGCAGTACTTC
TRBD1 | many | TRBJ1-2 | TRBV25-1 | CASRDRGHYGYTF | TGTGCCAGCAGGGACAGGGGGCACTATGGCTACACCTTC
NA | NA | TRBJ2-1 | TRBV7-9 | CASSSPRSTYYNEQFF | TGTGCCAGCAGCTCCCCGAGATCTACCTATTACAATGAGCAGTTCTTC
NA | many | TRBJ1-1 | TRBV12-3/TRBV12-4 | CASSLAGFLGTEAFF | TGTGCCAGCAGTTTAGCAGGGTTTTTGGGCACTGAAGCTTTCTTT
NA | many | TRBJ2-1 | TRBV28 | CASDNEQFF | TGTGCCAGCGACAATGAGCAGTTCTTC
NA | many | TRBJ2-1 | TRBV5-1 | CASSFGNEQFF | TGCGCCAGCAGCTTCGGCAATGAGCAGTTCTTC
NA | many | TRBJ2-3 | TRBV12-5 | CASGFGQTQYF | TGTGCTAGTGGTTTCGGGCAAACGCAGTATTTT
TRBD2 | many | TRBJ2-2 | TRBV3-1 | CASSQGRASGNTGELFF | TGTGCCAGCAGCCAAGGTCGGGCTAGCGGGAACACCGGGGAGCTGTTTTTT
TRBD1 | many | TRBJ2-2 | TRBV9 | CASSVARGQGNTGELFF | TGTGCCAGCAGCGTAGCTCGAGGACAGGGGAACACCGGGGAGCTGTTTTTT
TRBD2 | many | TRBJ2-5 | TRBV7-2 | CASSLAPTSGGQETQYF | TGTGCCAGCAGCTTAGCCCCGACTAGCGGGGGTCAAGAGACCCAGTACTTC
TRBD2 | few | TRBJ2-1 | TRBV11-2 | CASKRLAGNYNEQFF | TGTGCCAGCAAGCGTCTAGCGGGGAACTACAATGAGCAGTTCTTC
NA | many | TRBJ2-4 | TRBV6-6 | CASSQPAKNIQYF | TGTGCCAGCAGCCAACCGGCCAAAAACATTCAGTACTTC
NA | NA | TRBJ2-7 | TRBV28 | CASRDWSSYEQYF | TGTGCCAGCAGGGACTGGAGCTCCTACGAGCAGTACTTC
NA | NA | TRBJ2-7 | TRBV6-1 | CASSEPFEWGSSYEQYF | TGTGCCAGCAGTGAACCTTTCGAGTGGGGGAGCTCCTACGAGCAGTACTTC
NA | many | TRBJ2-7 | TRBV5-1 | CASSHHGPPPYEQYF | TGCGCCAGCAGCCACCACGGGCCTCCCCCCTACGAGCAGTACTTC
TRBD1 | many | TRBJ2-2 | TRBV6-1 | CASSEFGTANTGELFF | TGTGCCAGCAGTGAATTCGGGACAGCGAACACCGGGGAGCTGTTTTTT
TRBD1 | many | TRBJ2-7 | TRBV6-1 | CASLFYRGNYEQYF | TGTGCCAGCCTATTCTACAGGGGAAATTACGAGCAGTACTTC
NA | many | TRBJ2-7 | TRBV20-1 | CSARIVRSEQYF | TGCAGTGCTAGAATCGTTCGGAGCGAGCAGTACTTC
NA | few | TRBJ2-5 | TRBV5-4 | CASSKYRGANQETQYF | TGTGCCAGCAGCAAATACCGGGGGGCGAATCAAGAGACCCAGTACTTC
NA | many | TRBJ2-7 | TRBV24-1 | CATSDLGYEQYF | TGTGCCACCAGTGATTTGGGGTACGAGCAGTACTTC
NA | many | TRBJ1-1 | TRBV6-1 | CASSRDFQGGNTEAFF | TGTGCCAGCAGTCGGGACTTCCAAGGGGGGAACACTGAAGCTTTCTTT
TRBD2 | many | TRBJ2-5 | TRBV20-1 | CSAIVGASGRGRQETQYF | TGCAGTGCTATAGTCGGGGCTAGCGGGAGGGGAAGGCAAGAGACCCAGTACTTC